Each of the 8 T cell receptor beta chains below was sequenced from the same sample in a study of CD8 T cells in ankylosing spondylitis. Study results and limitations: Ankylosing spondylitis blood appeared to be characterized by a TCR beta motif of eight highly homologous variants.

Their specific antigens are unknown. TCRdb reanalysed the 5' RACE reads using MiXCR and keeps one entry per CDR3 protein. The sample holds 200,000 to 250,000 distinct CDR3 sequences; roughly 6.6% are singletons and the top ten take around 14%. Sequencing was done on a sample of blood, either unsorted or a sorted T cell fraction (not recorded which). The receptors stem from a male donor with ankylosing spondylitis.

In regard to this clonotype: A much bigger clone sits one base away, suggesting this may be a read error. This chain connects TRBV28 to TRBJ1-1; TRBD1 matches at 11 bases. The CDR3 runs to 15 residues. The V gene's germline CDR1 is MDHEN and CDR2 SYDVKM. The DNA of the CDR3 is TGTGGCAGCAGACCCAGACCGGGACAGGGGGCTGAAGCTTTCTTT. It yields the protein CGSRPRPGQGAEAFF.

This clonotype was counted a few times. J is TRBJ2-2 and V is TRBV9; D tentatively fits TRBD1 or TRBD2 (5 bases each). This CDR3 is built from 15 residues. V lost 4 bases and J 7 bases, leaving 17 bases between the germline ends. Germline lookup yields CDR1 SGDLS and CDR2 YYNGEE. DNA for the CDR3: TGTGCCAGCAGCCTTCCGGGGACCACCAGCGGGGAGCTGTTTTTT. As protein: CASSLPGTTSGELFF.

There are many counts of this clonotype. This chain links TRBV2 with TRBJ2-1; D is ambiguous. Germline CDR1 reads SNHLY; CDR2 reads FYNNEI. The V gene lost 6 bases and the J gene lost 8 bases, with 8 bases spanning the gap. CDR3 length equals 11 residues. The DNA of the CDR3 is TGTGCCAGCAGGCCTCGGGATGAGCAGTTCTTC. It specifies CASRPRDEQFF.

The rearrangement joins TRBV2 to TRBJ2-2, with 7 bases fitting TRBD1. Germline assignment: CDR1 SNHLY and CDR2 FYNNEI. The CDR3 is 15 amino acids. Losses at the gene ends were 8 bases for V and 1 base for J; bases not matched to a gene: 7. The CDR3, as DNA: TGTGCCAGCGCAGACAGGGACCTGAACACCGGGGAGCTGTTTTTT. Its translation is CASADRDLNTGELFF.

This clonotype showed up many times. J is TRBJ2-1 and V is TRBV28, with D perhaps TRBD1 (7 bases). Per germline, CDR1 MDHEN and CDR2 SYDVKM. Trimming removed 10 bases at V and 6 bases at J, with 19 bases between. This CDR3 is built from 14 residues. In DNA form, the CDR3 reads TGTGCCAACGGCCGGGCAGGGGGGACCAATGAGCAGTTCTTC. Its translation: CANGRAGGTNEQFF.

This clonotype was detected many times. This chain uses TRBV5-1 with TRBJ2-7; tentatively, D is TRBD1 (6 bases). The CDR3 runs 11 residues. Germline V CDR1 and CDR2: SGHRS, YFSETQ. Trimming stripped 7 bases from V and 5 bases from J, with 10 bases between. CDR3 bases: TGCGCCAGCCAGCAGGGGAACGAGCAGTACTTC. Residues: CASQQGNEQYF.

The genes are TRBV6-2 or TRBV6-3 and TRBJ2-2; D is ambiguous. This CDR3 comprises 15 residues. Germline V gives CDR1 MNHEY, CDR2 SVGEGT. V was trimmed by 5 bases and J by 4 bases, leaving 14 bases between them. The CDR3 sequence: CASSATARGTGELFF. The CDR3 nucleotides read TGTGCCAGCAGTGCTACCGCGCGCGGCACCGGGGAGCTGTTTTTT.

The chain is built from TRBV7-9 and TRBJ2-1, with 9 bases matching TRBD2. With V trimmed by 3 bases and J by 9 bases, 12 bases remained unmatched. From germline, CDR1 is SEHNR and CDR2 FQNEAQ (reference sequence). CDR3 length: 16 residues. CDR3 coding DNA: TGTGCCAGCAGCTTTGCCGGGACTAGCTTCCGTGGTGAGCAGTTCTTC. Its protein product is CASSFAGTSFRGEQFF.